A single sample gave rise to the 19 T cell receptor beta chains below, sequenced in a study of T cells expressing NK-cell markers. After re-calling the 5' RACE reads, TCRdb lists one entry per CDR3 protein, DNA absent. This table holds 350,000 to 500,000 distinct CDR3 sequences. Sample: blood T cells: a sorted CD56 or NKG2C T cell subset, CD4+ or CD8+ T cells, or bulk PBMC T cells (not recorded which). These receptors all stem from a woman between 18 and 70 years old in good health.

V gene TRBV6-4 combines with J gene TRBJ2-2; TCRdb's D call of TRBD2 is untestable without DNA. Per the germline V gene, CDR1 is MRHNA and CDR2 is SNTAGT. CDR3 length equals 14 residues. The CDR3 sequence is CASRDRAAAGELFF.

The V and J genes are TRBV12-3 or TRBV12-4 and TRBJ2-3; TCRdb's D call, TRBD2, is unchecked because there is no DNA. This CDR3 is built from 16 residues. CDR3: CASILAGARWTDTQYF.

This chain uses TRBV14 with TRBJ2-1; the TCRdb call, TRBD2, lacks DNA for checking. Germline V gene lookup returns CDR1 SGHDN and CDR2 FVKESK. The length of the CDR3 is 16 residues. CDR3 region: CASSPPSGGHYNEQFF.

The J gene is TRBJ1-2, the V gene TRBV11-2; without DNA, the TCRdb call of TRBD1 cannot be checked. This CDR3 spans 17 amino acids. Germline V gene sequence: CDR1 SGHAT, CDR2 FQNNGV. CDR3 region: CASSLDRLRGHNYGYTF.

This chain links TRBV6-2 or TRBV6-3 with TRBJ2-5; as DNA is missing, the TRBD1 call by TCRdb cannot be tested. Germline CDR1 and CDR2: MNHEY and SVGEGT. The CDR3 length is 13 residues. The chain's CDR3 is CASTRTSQETQYF.

The genes are TRBV20-1 and TRBJ2-5; TCRdb picks TRBD2, but there is no DNA to check that call. CDR1 is DFQATT, CDR2 SNEGSKA, per germline (reference sequence). This CDR3 region has 14 residues. The CDR3 region is CSATSGRTQETQYF.

The V gene is TRBV12-3 or TRBV12-4, the J gene TRBJ2-3; there is no DNA to check the TCRdb D call of TRBD1. The CDR3 runs to 15 residues. CDR3 residues: CASSPTRGGHGTQYF.

The chain uses TRBV12-3 or TRBV12-4 and TRBJ1-6; absent DNA, TCRdb's TRBD1 call cannot be checked. The CDR3 covers 12 residues. CDR3 protein: CASSSDRDSLHF.

The chain joins TRBV18 to TRBJ2-2. CDR1 is KGHSH and CDR2 is LQKENI in the germline V gene. The CDR3 consists of 13 residues. The CDR3 protein is CASSPFHTGELFF.

V usage is TRBV12-3 or TRBV12-4 and J usage is TRBJ1-1; TCRdb designates TRBD1, a call that cannot be tested without DNA. The CDR3 sequence is 17 residues long. CDR3 loop: CASNKEGQGPLNTEAFF.

CDR3 protein: CSVEVLAGEAKYF. The chain combines TRBV29-1 with TRBJ2-3; the D gene TCRdb calls, TRBD2, cannot be checked with no DNA. This CDR3 region has 13 residues. Germline assignment: CDR1 SQVTM and CDR2 ANQGSEA.

The rearrangement uses TRBV6-5 and TRBJ2-3. In germline, CDR1 is MNHEY, CDR2 SVGAGI. CDR3 length: 15 amino acids. This CDR3 reads CASSFTRTRTGTQYF.

This sequence joins TRBV2 and TRBJ2-3; there is no DNA to check the TCRdb D call of TRBD2. The germline V gene has CDR1 SNHLY and CDR2 FYNNEI. The CDR3 totals 15 residues. This CDR3 reads CASSGKLAHTDTQYF.

The chain combines TRBV9 with TRBJ2-2; TCRdb names TRBD1, which stays unverified in the absence of DNA. This CDR3 has 16 residues. The germline V gene encodes CDR1 SGDLS and CDR2 YYNGEE. CDR3 residues: CASSVGQGANTGELFF.

The chain has TRBV7-2 and TRBJ2-7; the D call of TRBD1 rests on TCRdb alone, since no DNA is present to check it. The length of the CDR3 is 15 residues. Germline CDR1 is SGHTA and CDR2 is FQGNSA. CDR3 in amino acids: CASSPLTGIEDEQYF. Combining the CDR3 with reference TRBV7-2 and TRBJ2-7 gives the whole variable domain GAGVSQSPSNKVTEKGKDVELRCDPISGHTALYWYRQSLGQGLEFLIYFQGNSAPDKSGLPSDRFSAERTGGSVSTLTIQRTQQEDSAVYLCASSPLTGIEDEQYFGPGTRLTVT.

The chain carries TRBV7-9 and TRBJ2-3; the D call from TCRdb, TRBD2, cannot be confirmed without DNA. The V gene's germline CDR1 is SEHNR and CDR2 FQNEAQ (reference sequence). The CDR3 is made up of 15 amino acids. The CDR3 region is CASSKARVTTDTQYF. Together with reference TRBV7-9 and TRBJ2-3, the CDR3 gives the full variable domain: DTGVSQNPRHKITKRGQNVTFRCDPISEHNRLYWYRQTLGQGPEFLTYFQNEAQLEKSRLLSDRFSAERPKGSFSTLEIQRTEQGDSAMYLCASSKARVTTDTQYFGPGTRLTVL.

The chain uses TRBV9 and TRBJ2-1; with no DNA, the TCRdb D assignment of TRBD2 cannot be verified. Germline CDR1 and CDR2: SGDLS and YYNGEE. This CDR3 is 16 amino acids long. The CDR3 sequence: CASSVGRSSGSDEQFF. The whole variable domain, remainder taken from reference TRBV9 and TRBJ2-1, is DSGVTQTPKHLITATGQRVTLRCSPRSGDLSVYWYQQSLDQGLQFLIQYYNGEERAKGNILERFSAQQFPDLHSELNLSSLELGDSALYFCASSVGRSSGSDEQFFGPGTRLTVL.

The chain employs TRBV12-3 or TRBV12-4 and TRBJ1-1. The CDR3 spans 13 residues. Here the CDR3 reads CASSFERRTEAFF.

The chain couples TRBV7-7 to TRBJ2-1; TCRdb's D call, TRBD2, is unchecked because there is no DNA. The germline V gene has CDR1 SSHAT and CDR2 FNYEAQ (reference sequence). The CDR3 is made up of 15 amino acids. Here the CDR3 reads CASSRSPSGLNEQFF.